One and the same sample provided the 17 T cell receptor beta chains below, sequenced in a study of blood T cells in healthy people across ages. A second about 7 to 11 cycle PCR used barcoded and J-beta primers. A single record per CDR3 protein comes from TCRdb applying MiXCR to the 5' RACE reads. The table has more than 1,400,000 distinct CDR3 sequences, around 39% seen once. The sample taken for sequencing was blood. The receptors come from a woman younger than 30 in good health.

This sequence joins TRBV11-1 and TRBJ1-2; possibly TRBD1 for D (5 bases). CDR1 is SGHAT and CDR2 is FQDESV in the germline V gene (reference sequence). The CDR3 covers 15 residues. Between the trimmed V and J ends, which lost 0 bases and 13 bases, there was a span of 21 bases. The CDR3 sequence is CASSLADWTNQIPTF. CDR3 coding DNA: TGTGCCAGCAGCTTAGCCGATTGGACAAACCAAATACCCACCTTC.

In regard to this clonotype: A read error may account for a junction end that differs from germline. This chain joins TRBV4-2 and TRBJ1-6; 8 nucleotides align to TRBD1. Germline V gene lookup returns CDR1 LGHNA and CDR2 YNFKEQ. The CDR3 has 16 amino acids. CDR3: CASSQDLGQGNSPPHF. The CDR3 DNA reads as TGTGCCAGCAGCCAAGACTTAGGACAGGGTAATTCGCCCCCCCACTTT.

The J gene is TRBJ2-7, the V gene TRBV12-3 or TRBV12-4; TRBD1 agrees at 10 bases. This CDR3 contains 18 residues. Trimming took 1 base from V and 0 from J; bases not matched to a gene: 9. Here the CDR3 reads CASSLGGQGTIFSYEQYF. Here the CDR3 DNA reads TGTGCCAGCAGTTTAGGGGGACAGGGGACCATATTCTCCTACGAGCAGTACTTC.

This chain connects TRBV7-2 to TRBJ1-2; the D is unclear. V was clipped by 0 bases and J by 8 bases, with 13 bases between them. There are 14 residues in the CDR3. Germline V gene sequence: CDR1 SGHTA, CDR2 FQGNSA. This CDR3 reads CASSLALARRGYTF. DNA for the CDR3: TGTGCCAGCAGCTTAGCCCTCGCCCGGAGGGGCTACACCTTC.

This clonotype was counted a few times. The chain links TRBV6-1 to TRBJ1-5, with 9 bases matching TRBD1. The CDR3 length is 16 residues. Losses at the gene ends were 3 bases for V and 3 bases for J; bases not matched to a gene: 6. The germline V gene has CDR1 MNHNS and CDR2 SASEGT. The CDR3: CASSDLTGGFNQPQHF. In DNA form, the CDR3 reads TGTGCCAGCAGTGACCTTACAGGGGGCTTCAATCAGCCCCAGCATTTT.

The V call is TRBV10-3, the J call TRBJ2-4; 7 bases are a match to TRBD1. The V segment lost 6 bases and the J segment 4 bases; nucleotides outside the gene matches: 12. The V gene's germline CDR1 is ENHRY and CDR2 SYGVKD. The CDR3 covers 16 residues. The CDR3 sequence: CAIRILLDRVKNIQYF. The CDR3 nucleotides read TGTGCCATCAGGATATTACTCGACAGGGTAAAAAACATTCAGTACTTC.

This chain connects TRBV4-1 to TRBJ2-5; TRBD1 matches 8 bases. The end of the DNA aligns better with TRBJ2-1, so the J call may be wrong. From germline, CDR1 is MGHRA and CDR2 YSYEKL. There are 15 residues in the CDR3. CDR3 bases: TGCGCCAGCAGCCAACCGGACAGGGATCAAGAGACCCAGTTCTTC. Translated, it gives CASSQPDRDQETQFF.

The chain recombines TRBV30 with TRBJ2-1; D may be TRBD2 (6 bases). From germline, CDR1 is GTSNPN and CDR2 SVGIG (reference sequence). This CDR3 has 12 amino acids. V lost 5 bases and J lost 9, with 14 bases in between. The CDR3 region has the DNA TGTGCCTGGGGATACGGGGGAAGTGAGCAGTTCTTC. Translating it yields CAWGYGGSEQFF. Full variable domain (missing parts from reference TRBV30 and TRBJ2-1): SQTIHQWPATLVQPVGSPLSLECTVEGTSNPNLYWYRQAAGRGLQLLFYSVGIGQISSEVPQNLSASRPQDRQFILSSKKLLLSDSGFYLCAWGYGGSEQFFGPGTRLTVL.

This clonotype was seen many times. The rearrangement uses TRBV7-9 and TRBJ1-2; 10 bases are shared with TRBD1. The germline V gene encodes CDR1 SEHNR and CDR2 FQNEAQ (reference sequence). The CDR3 runs 15 residues. The V and J ends lost 4 bases and 0 bases, in that order; junction bases with no gene match: 2. The chain's CDR3 is CASSSGTGANYGYTF. In nucleotides, the CDR3 is TGTGCCAGCAGCTCCGGGACAGGGGCTAACTATGGCTACACCTTC.

The gene calls are TRBV2 and TRBJ2-1; the D gene is possibly TRBD2 (5 bases). Trimming took 9 bases from V and 1 from J, leaving 13 bases between them. The CDR3 is made up of 14 amino acids. CDR1 and CDR2 from the germline V gene are SNHLY and FYNNEI. CDR3 DNA sequence: TGTGCCAGTACTCTAGCCACATCCTACAATGAGCAGTTCTTC. Its translation is CASTLATSYNEQFF.

This clonotype was counted a few times. V usage is TRBV28 and J usage is TRBJ1-2; a weak D match, TRBD1 (6 bases). The CDR3 covers 12 residues. Germline V gene lookup returns CDR1 MDHEN and CDR2 SYDVKM. With 8 bases removed from V and 6 bases from J, the gap between germline ends came to 13 bases. This chain's CDR3 is CASRTGYNGYTF. In DNA, the CDR3 is TGTGCCAGCCGTACAGGGTATAATGGCTACACCTTC.

This chain's CDR3 is CAWQGASSNQPQHF. Here the CDR3 DNA reads TGTGCCTGGCAGGGGGCCTCAAGCAATCAGCCCCAGCATTTT. V is TRBV30 and J is TRBJ1-5; 8 bases match TRBD1. CDR3 length: 14 amino acids. Germline-derived CDR1 and CDR2 are GTSNPN and SVGIG (reference sequence). The ends lost 5 bases at V and 1 base at J; junction bases unmatched: 4.

This clonotype was seen a handful of times. V and J are TRBV29-1 and TRBJ2-1, with 7 bases lining up with TRBD1. Germline assignment: CDR1 SQVTM and CDR2 ANQGSEA. V was pared by 8 bases and J by 0 bases, with 7 bases of the junction left unmatched. The CDR3 has 14 residues. The CDR3 coding sequence is TGCAGCACTACAGGGGCTAGCTCCTACAATGAGCAGTTCTTC. This sequence encodes CSTTGASSYNEQFF.

The rearrangement links TRBV4-2 to TRBJ2-7, with 15 bases aligning to TRBD2. The CDR3 contains 16 residues. J lost 7 bases, V lost 2 bases, and 6 bases had no gene match. Germline-derived CDR1 and CDR2 are LGHNA and YNFKEQ. CDR3 DNA: TGTGCCAGCAGCCAACAGGGACTAGCGGGAGGTAATGAGCAGTACTTC. Amino acids: CASSQQGLAGGNEQYF.

The chain uses TRBV4-2 and TRBJ1-2, with a possible D match to TRBD1 (5 bases). The V gene's germline CDR1 is LGHNA and CDR2 YNFKEQ. There are 15 residues in the CDR3. V lost 3 bases to trimming and J lost 0 bases, with 11 bases between them. CDR3 amino acids: CASSQGTEANYGYTF. DNA of the CDR3: TGTGCCAGCAGCCAGGGGACTGAAGCTAACTATGGCTACACCTTC.

This clonotype showed up many times. The chain joins TRBV7-2 to TRBJ2-7; D is possibly TRBD1 or TRBD2 (6 bases each). Germline CDR1 and CDR2: SGHTA and FQGNSA. The CDR3 is 12 amino acids. Trimming removed 10 bases at V and 0 bases at J, with 10 bases between. Here the CDR3 DNA reads TGTGCCACGGGGGCGTTCTCCTACGAGCAGTACTTC. Protein sequence: CATGAFSYEQYF.

This clonotype showed up just a few times. CDR3 amino acids: CSVQREGHTDTQYF. CDR3 nucleotide sequence: TGCAGCGTTCAGCGGGAGGGCCACACAGATACGCAGTATTTT. V gene TRBV29-1 combines with J gene TRBJ2-3, with 10 positions matching TRBD2. From germline, CDR1 is SQVTM and CDR2 ANQGSEA. CDR3 length: 14 amino acids. V shed 5 bases, J shed 2 bases, and the junction held 4 bases outside the gene matches.